The sequence of this T cell receptor beta chain was determined in a study of Tregs in tolerant kidney transplant recipients. Losses at the gene ends were 7 bases for V and 3 bases for J; bases not matched to a gene: 6. The length of the CDR3 is 14 residues. The germline V gene encodes CDR1 LNHDA and CDR2 SQIVND (reference sequence). Produced via immunoSEQ multiplex PCR; TCRdb's table is partial and in-frame only. The repertoire has approximately 65,000 clones, 84% of them found once; the top ten carry around 4.5%. This clonotype was obtained from a human donor in good health. The sequencing input was CD4+ T cells from blood. The chain employs TRBV19 and TRBJ1-3, with 7 bases fitting TRBD1. CDR3 in DNA: TGTGCCAGTAAAGGAGGGGGCAGTGGAAACACCATATATTTT. Translated: CASKGGGSGNTIYF.